The rows below give T cell receptor beta chains drawn from one sample of a study of blood T cells in healthy people across ages. From the 5' RACE reads, TCRdb called clonotypes with MiXCR, one entry per CDR3 protein. There are about 380,000 distinct CDR3 sequences in the sample; about 52% occur only once, and 51% lies in the top ten. Material: blood. The receptors originated from a man aged 60-69 years in good health. Both conserved end residues are trimmed from each CDR3.

V gene	J gene	CDR3 protein
TRBV7-2	TRBJ2-7	ASTQMLGASYEQY
TRBV28	TRBJ1-2	ASSPPPDGINYGYT
TRBV3-1	TRBJ2-3	ASSPRGGSTDTQY
TRBV27	TRBJ2-5	AIQGANEQY
TRBV6-2/TRBV6-3	TRBJ2-3	AGKTSGSTDTQY
TRBV29-1	TRBJ2-1	SVGGAGDEQF
TRBV3-1	TRBJ1-2	ASSQVSQYGYT
TRBV20-1	-	SAREQREGRETQY
TRBV5-1	TRBJ2-3	ASSSGLAGATDTQY
TRBV6-1	-	ASHQGGLTYEQY
TRBV5-6	TRBJ1-1	ASSSTEPVAF
TRBV10-2	TRBJ2-7	ASSGGQPYEQY
TRBV6-5	TRBJ2-2	ASRSSRITGELF
TRBV6-5	TRBJ2-7	ASSVHRDKEQY
TRBV13	TRBJ2-4	ASTRGRWENIQY
TRBV5-1	TRBJ2-1	ASSLRQGADTQF
TRBV29-1	TRBJ2-6	SVAGRNSGANVLT
TRBV7-2	TRBJ2-4	ASSSQGVVSKNIQY
TRBV7-9	TRBJ2-7	ASSPLQGSYEQY
TRBV21-1	TRBJ2-7	ASSKRPGNSSYEQY
TRBV28	TRBJ2-3	ASTSAGGDTDTQY
TRBV25-1	TRBJ1-5	ASSGAGNNNQPQH
TRBV29-1	TRBJ2-4	SVVDLGLGKNIQY
TRBV7-9	TRBJ1-6	ASSFWEFNSPLH
TRBV6-1	TRBJ1-2	ASSESGRTGPYGYT
TRBV20-1	TRBJ2-3	SARGYGRAARVDTQY
TRBV30	TRBJ2-3	AWSDGLADTQY
TRBV6-5	TRBJ2-1	ASKTPTYNEQF
TRBV10-3	TRBJ2-1	ATAAGPRGNEQF
TRBV9	TRBJ1-6	ASSVGGQGNSPLH
TRBV28	TRBJ1-2	ASSSRVAVGYT
TRBV6-5	TRBJ2-2	ASTSKGGGELF
TRBV6-2/TRBV6-3	TRBJ2-5	ASSYSAQETQY
TRBV27	TRBJ1-1	ASSFPGKEAF
TRBV28	TRBJ2-3	ASSRGLQY
TRBV20-1	TRBJ1-2	SAETGTGGSYGYT
TRBV18	TRBJ1-2	ASSAAGTGYGYT
TRBV7-2	TRBJ1-5	ASIDFGQSNQPQH
TRBV27	TRBJ2-3	ASSLFPGQTDTQY
TRBV6-1	TRBJ2-5	ASSEAFGHQQY
TRBV20-1	TRBJ2-2	SARGAGNGANTGELF
TRBV7-2	TRBJ2-5	ASSRGQGVIPETQY
TRBV6-2/TRBV6-3	-	ASSRDRRAYEQY
TRBV6-2/TRBV6-3	TRBJ1-6	ASMRPEGRNSPLH
TRBV12-3/TRBV12-4	TRBJ2-5	ASSPQSRETQY
TRBV6-2/TRBV6-3	TRBJ2-1	ASGRRDDYNEQF
TRBV16	-	ASSQSRTVTYEQY
TRBV20-1	TRBJ1-1	SARRNTEAF
TRBV20-1	TRBJ2-5	SARAGLGTGQETQY
TRBV12-3/TRBV12-4	TRBJ2-7	ASSREGLVVYEQY
TRBV24-1	TRBJ2-1	ATSDLTGMGYNEQF
TRBV5-6	TRBJ2-2	ASSLAAWANTGELF
TRBV6-5	TRBJ2-3	ASSYGLAGVRDTQY
TRBV20-1	TRBJ1-2	SARHRYRLFYT
TRBV7-2	TRBJ1-2	ASSPWTGGGYYT
TRBV24-1	TRBJ2-1	ATSASGLASEQF
TRBV7-2	TRBJ2-1	ASSWMGLSTANKQF